This passage covers 32 T cell receptor beta chains from one sample sequenced in a study of tumor and adjacent non-tumor tissue in lung cancer. This sample's RNA came from whole unsorted tissue. Three rounds of nested PCR, following a modified ARM-PCR protocol, produced the TCRbeta library. TCRdb analysed the multiplex PCR reads with MiXCR anew, one entry per CDR3 protein. The repertoire consists of over 85,000 distinct CDR3 sequences, with over 75% occurring once and the leading ten covering about 22%. Sequenced sample: lung tumor tissue. The receptors were gathered from a man aged 70-80 years with non-small cell lung cancer.

This clonotype was seen just once. A read error may account for a junction end that differs from germline. This chain joins TRBV6-1 and TRBJ2-1, with D possibly matching TRBD2 (5 bases). CDR1 is MNHNS, CDR2 SASEGT, per germline. The CDR3 has 16 residues. The CDR3 nucleotides are TGTGCCAGCAGTGAAGGTCCCGGGATCTCCTACTATGAGCAGTTCTTC. It encodes CASSEGPGISYYEQFF.

Remarks on this clonotype: This sequence may be a read error, since a much larger clone differs from it by one base. The chain recombines TRBV30 with TRBJ1-2; D unclear. The CDR3 totals 15 residues. CDR1 GTSNPN and CDR2 SVGIG come from the germline V gene (reference sequence). V lost 4 bases and J 4 bases, leaving 19 bases between the germline ends. Here the CDR3 DNA reads TGTGCCTGGATCCACTCAGTCGATTCCTCCTATGGCTACACCTTC. It codes for CAWIHSVDSSYGYTF.

Concerning this clonotype: Relative to the germline gene, one junction end is altered; a read error may explain this. This chain joins TRBV10-1 and TRBJ2-1, with 8 bases aligning to TRBD2. The germline V gene has CDR1 WNHNN and CDR2 SYGVQD (reference sequence). The length of the CDR3 is 14 residues. This CDR3 reads CVSSPLRGGYEQFF. The CDR3 DNA reads TGCGTCAGCAGCCCCCTCCGGGGGGGCTATGAGCAGTTCTTC.

The V gene is TRBV29-1, the J gene TRBJ2-4; 11 nucleotides line up with TRBD2. The CDR3 spans 13 residues. Germline V CDR1 and CDR2: SQVTM, ANQGSEA. With V trimmed by 3 bases and J by 12 bases, 7 bases remained unmatched. CDR3 nucleotides: TGCAGCGTTGACGTAGCGGGAGGGCACGATCAGTACTTC. Its protein product is CSVDVAGGHDQYF.

As for this clonotype: Its ends do not fully match the called genes, so a read error is possible. The chain recombines TRBV6-5 with TRBJ2-7; no clear D. Germline V CDR1 and CDR2: MNHEY, SVGAGI. The CDR3 runs to 13 residues. The CDR3 spells CTSNSPEVIEQYF. CDR3 DNA sequence: TGTACCAGCAATTCGCCTGAAGTCATCGAGCAGTACTTC.

Concerning this clonotype: This likely comes from a read error, as the CDR3 has no conserved phenylalanine or tryptophan at its end. The chain carries TRBV5-4 and TRBJ1-2, with D uncertain. CDR3 size: 18 residues. V was shortened by 1 base and J by 0 bases, with 19 bases between the two germline ends. Per the germline V gene, CDR1 is SGHNT and CDR2 is YYREEE (reference sequence). CDR3 loop: CASSLYLGGGEANYGYTL. CDR3 DNA: TGTGCCAGCAGCTTGTATTTGGGAGGAGGAGAGGCTAACTATGGCTACACCTTA.

The chain uses TRBV28 and TRBJ2-2; 8 bases fit TRBD2. Germline assignment: CDR1 MDHEN and CDR2 SYDVKM. This CDR3 is 18 amino acids long. V dropped 7 bases and J dropped 6; count of bases not matched to a gene: 19. CDR3 amino acids: CASTFPIGRGLGPGELFF. The CDR3 region has the DNA TGTGCCAGCACTTTCCCTATCGGGAGGGGCCTAGGTCCCGGGGAGCTGTTTTTT.

Remarks on this clonotype: One junction end disagrees with the germline gene, perhaps due to a read error. This rearrangement joins TRBV6-5 to TRBJ1-6, with D uncertain. The germline gives CDR1 MNHEY, CDR2 SVGAGI. CDR3 length equals 15 residues. The CDR3: CACSYSDGKNSPLYF. CDR3 coding DNA: TGTGCCTGCAGTTACTCAGACGGTAAAAATTCACCCCTCTACTTT.

Worth noting for this clonotype: The junction differs from germline at one of its ends, possibly a read error. The V and J genes are TRBV5-5 and TRBJ2-7; no definite D call. CDR1 SGHKS and CDR2 YYEKEE come from the germline V gene (reference sequence). The CDR3 extends over 13 amino acids. CDR3 DNA: TGTGCCAGCAGCTCACTTACTGTGTGGCCCTGGGACTTC. It encodes CASSSLTVWPWDF.

This clonotype has only a few counts. The CDR3 is CASSLLGSNTGELFF. In DNA form, the CDR3 reads TGCGCCAGCAGCTTACTGGGCTCTAACACCGGGGAGCTGTTTTTT. The chain is built from TRBV5-1 and TRBJ2-2; no firm D call. The CDR3 spans 15 residues. Looked up from germline, CDR1 is SGHRS and CDR2 is YFSETQ. V was cut by 2 bases and J by 2 bases, with 10 bases left in between.

The chain joins TRBV4-1 to TRBJ2-5; no firm D call. CDR1 is MGHRA and CDR2 is YSYEKL in the germline V gene. Trimming shortened V by 3 bases and J by 11 bases, and 13 bases separated the two germline ends. CDR3 length equals 12 residues. In DNA form, the CDR3 reads TGCGCCAGCAGCCACCCCCAAGAGGCGCAGTACTTC. Its protein is CASSHPQEAQYF.

Remarks on this clonotype: The CDR3 ends on some other residue instead of the conserved phenylalanine or tryptophan, so this is likely a read error. The rearrangement links TRBV11-2 to TRBJ1-6, with D possibly matching TRBD1 (6 bases). This CDR3 is built from 14 residues. In germline, CDR1 is SGHAT, CDR2 FQNNGV. The V gene lost 6 bases and the J gene lost 8 bases, with 14 bases spanning the gap. As DNA, the CDR3 is TGTGCCAGCAGTCAGACAGGAGTGTATTCACCCCTCCACATT. As protein: CASSQTGVYSPLHI.

This clonotype was observed a few times. The germline gene is not matched at one end of the junction; a read error may be the cause. V and J are TRBV6-1 and TRBJ2-2, with 10 nucleotides matching TRBD1. The CDR3 sequence is 15 residues long. Germline V gives CDR1 MNHNS, CDR2 SASEGT. CDR3 coding DNA: TGTGCCAACAGGGAGGGGACAGGGGACAGCGGGGAGTTGTTTTTT. Translated, it gives CANREGTGDSGELFF.

As to this clonotype: Germline and junction disagree at one end, which may indicate a read error. The rearrangement joins TRBV11-2 to TRBJ2-7, with D possibly called TRBD1 or TRBD2 (7 bases each). Per the germline V gene, CDR1 is SGHAT and CDR2 is FQNNGV. This CDR3 region has 14 residues. CDR3 protein: CASSGDSISYKQYF. The CDR3 DNA follows: TGTGCTAGCAGCGGGGACAGCATAAGTTACAAGCAGTACTTC.

On this clonotype itself: This is likely a read error, given that the CDR3 carries no conserved phenylalanine or tryptophan at its end. The chain employs TRBV11-2 and TRBJ1-1; D perhaps matches TRBD1 (6 bases). Germline assignment: CDR1 SGHAT and CDR2 FQNNGV. CDR3 length: 14 amino acids. With 7 bases removed from V and 6 bases from J, the gap between germline ends came to 18 bases. The CDR3 DNA sequence: TGTGCCAGCAACTTCGGCGGGGGCCGGTCTGAAGCTTTCTCT. It specifies CASNFGGGRSEAFS.

A note on this clonotype: The junction and the germline gene differ at one end; a read error may be behind it. The chain is built from TRBV29-1 and TRBJ2-1; 8 nucleotides agree with TRBD2. The CDR3 is made up of 16 amino acids. Germline CDR1 SQVTM, CDR2 ANQGSEA. CDR3 residues: CRVQDHTSGIYNEQFF. CDR3 sequence (DNA): TGCAGAGTTCAAGATCACACTAGCGGCATCTACAATGAACAGTTCTTC.

As regards this clonotype: With a much larger clone just one base away, this may be a read error. In nucleotides, the CDR3 is TGTGCCAGCAGCCAAAGGACAGGGCGAACCTACGAGCATTACTTC. It specifies CASSQRTGRTYEHYF. The chain uses TRBV28 and TRBJ2-7; 8 nucleotides line up with TRBD1. CDR3 length: 15 residues. CDR1 and CDR2 from the germline V gene are MDHEN and SYDVKM.

CDR3 DNA sequence: TGTGCCATCGGAAGATGGGGCGTCTCTGATAATCAGCCCCAGCATTTT. Amino acids: CAIGRWGVSDNQPQHF. The chain recombines TRBV10-3 with TRBJ1-5, with a possible D match to TRBD1 (5 bases). There are 16 residues in the CDR3. V lost 8 bases, J lost 4 bases, and 21 bases lay in between. Germline V gene data show CDR1 as ENHRY and CDR2 as SYGVKD.

With respect to this clonotype: An end of the junction differs from the germline gene, which may be a read error. This rearrangement joins TRBV11-3 to TRBJ2-3; D might be TRBD2 (5 bases). The germline V gene encodes CDR1 SGHNT and CDR2 YENEEA. There are 15 residues in the CDR3. This chain's CDR3 is CVSIRREVSTDKQYF. The CDR3 DNA sequence: TGTGTCAGCATCCGTCGGGAAGTAAGCACAGATAAGCAGTATTTT.

The chain combines TRBV29-1 with TRBJ1-2; no definite D call. The CDR3 has 16 residues. V lost 4 bases to trimming and J lost 8 bases, with 26 bases between them. CDR1 and CDR2 from the germline V gene are SQVTM and ANQGSEA. CDR3: CSVVPIQSSGEEGYTF. For the CDR3, the DNA is TGCAGCGTTGTCCCCATTCAATCCTCGGGAGAAGAAGGCTACACCTTC.

As to this clonotype: Compared with germline, one end of the junction differs, possibly owing to a read error. J is TRBJ2-2 and V is TRBV6-5; 14 bases map to TRBD2. CDR1 and CDR2 (germline): MNHEY, SVGAGI. This CDR3 comprises 17 residues. CDR3 region: CASSSTGLAGGAGELFF. In DNA, the CDR3 is TGCGCCAGCAGTTCCACCGGACTAGCGGGGGGTGCCGGGGAGCTGTTTTTT.

The chain carries TRBV29-1 and TRBJ2-2; D may correspond to TRBD1 or TRBD2 (6 bases each). Germline V lookup: CDR1 SQVTM, CDR2 ANQGSEA. This CDR3 region has 14 residues. The CDR3 coding sequence is TGCAACGCTGATGTAGAGGGGGGCACCGGGGAGCTGTTTTTT. It codes for CNADVEGGTGELFF.

Points on this clonotype: At one boundary the junction diverges from the germline segment, which might be a read error. The rearrangement uses TRBV5-4 and TRBJ2-1; D is unclear. CDR1 is SGHNT and CDR2 is YYREEE in the germline V gene (reference sequence). The CDR3 sequence is 12 residues long. Here the CDR3 reads CASSERVGEQFF. The CDR3 nucleotides are TGTGCAAGCAGTGAGAGAGTGGGTGAGCAGTTTTTC.

With regard to this clonotype: The junction differs from germline at one of its ends, possibly a read error. The CDR3 sequence is CASSLGSGGVWGTHYF. The CDR3 DNA sequence: TGTGCCAGCAGCTTGGGTAGCGGGGGTGTGTGGGGGACCCACTACTTC. The chain employs TRBV5-4 and TRBJ2-5; 9 nucleotides match TRBD2. There are 16 residues in the CDR3. Germline V gene data show CDR1 as SGHNT and CDR2 as YYREEE (reference sequence).

Points on this clonotype: Without the conserved terminal phenylalanine or tryptophan, this CDR3 likely stems from a read error. The chain recombines TRBV4-2 with TRBJ2-7, with 8 bases matching TRBD1. This CDR3 has 14 residues. The germline gives CDR1 LGHNA, CDR2 YNFKEQ. This chain's CDR3 is CGSSEGQGLYEQYS. The CDR3 DNA reads as TGTGGCAGCAGCGAAGGACAGGGTCTCTACGAGCAGTACTCC.

A remark on this clonotype: This could be a read error, since a much larger clone is one nucleotide away. J is TRBJ1-5 and V is TRBV28, with D tentatively TRBD1 (6 bases). CDR1 MDHEN and CDR2 SYDVKM come from the germline V gene. The CDR3 consists of 15 residues. V gave up 3 bases and J gave up 2 bases, with 11 bases separating them. Here the CDR3 DNA reads TGTGCCAGCAGTTTCCAGGGGTTTGGCAATCAGCCCCAGCATTTT. It codes for CASSFQGFGNQPQHF. Looking up the rest from reference TRBV28 and TRBJ1-5 gives the full variable domain: DVKVTQSSRYLVKRTGEKVFLECVQDMDHENMFWYRQDPGLGLRLIYFSYDVKMKEKGDIPEGYSVSREKKERFSLILESASTNQTSMYLCASSFQGFGNQPQHFGDGTRLSIL.

V gene TRBV6-1 combines with J gene TRBJ2-6; TRBD2 matches 11 bases. V was pared by 7 bases and J by 17 bases, with 25 bases of the junction left unmatched. The CDR3 consists of 18 residues. Germline assignment: CDR1 MNHNS and CDR2 SASEGT. The CDR3 spells CASNPGLAVHSGANLMTF. The CDR3 DNA sequence: TGTGCCAGCAATCCGGGACTAGCGGTACACTCTGGGGCCAACCTCATGACTTTC.

The chain joins TRBV20-1 to TRBJ2-1, with D unclear. This CDR3 is built from 13 residues. Germline V CDR1 and CDR2: DFQATT, SNEGSKA (reference sequence). As DNA, the CDR3 is TGCAATCTGGGAACGGGCACCTTCAATGAGCAGTTCTTC. Residues: CNLGTGTFNEQFF.

The rearrangement links TRBV6-1 to TRBJ2-7; 13 nucleotides line up with TRBD2. This CDR3 has 17 amino acids. Germline trimming cut 10 bases from V and 4 bases from J; bases unmatched to any gene: 16. Germline-derived CDR1 and CDR2 are MNHNS and SASEGT. The CDR3 spells CATNGGTSGVFRYEQYF. CDR3 in DNA: TGTGCCACCAATGGAGGGACTAGCGGGGTGTTTAGGTACGAGCAGTACTTC.

The chain's CDR3 is CATSDSDRGPSITTDTQYF. In nucleotides, the CDR3 is TGTGCCACCAGTGATTCCGACAGGGGGCCTTCTATAACCACAGATACGCAGTATTTT. This chain connects TRBV24-1 to TRBJ2-3; 10 bases match TRBD1. Germline CDR1 is KGHDR and CDR2 is SFDVKD. The V gene end was trimmed by 2 bases and the J gene end by 2 bases; junction bases not matched to a gene: 12. The CDR3 totals 19 residues.

The genes are TRBV6-5 and TRBJ2-7; D ambiguous. The germline V gene has CDR1 MNHEY and CDR2 SVGAGI. The CDR3 length is 14 residues. V dropped 7 bases and J dropped 6 bases, with 19 bases sitting between them. This chain's CDR3 is CASTWAVIPREQYF. CDR3 in DNA: TGTGCCAGCACTTGGGCGGTGATCCCCCGCGAGCAGTACTTC.

This clonotype was observed at least ten times. This rearrangement joins TRBV29-1 to TRBJ2-1; 7 nucleotides align to TRBD2. V shed 6 bases and J 4 bases; nucleotides not matched to a gene: 6. The CDR3 extends over 13 amino acids. The germline V gene encodes CDR1 SQVTM and CDR2 ANQGSEA. The CDR3 loop is CSVTGGEYNEQFF. CDR3 DNA sequence: TGCAGCGTGACGGGAGGCGAGTACAATGAGCAGTTCTTC.